The 6 T cell receptor beta chains below all came from one sample that was sequenced in a study of patients and donors after allogeneic stem cell transplantation. In TCRdb, the RT-PCR reads were re-called with MiXCR into one record per CDR3 protein. The table includes about 960,000 distinct CDR3 sequences, roughly 18% detected once. Sequencing used blood, either unsorted or a sorted T cell fraction (not recorded which). The receptors were gathered from a human donor who was either an allogeneic HSCT recipient or a stem cell or donor lymphocyte infusion donor (not recorded which). It is not recorded whose cells these are; they may come from a transplant donor.

V is TRBV7-9 and J is TRBJ1-1; possible D gene TRBD1, 6 bases. The V gene's germline CDR1 is SEHNR and CDR2 FQNEAQ (reference sequence). The V end was cut by 1 base, the J end by 6 bases, with 15 bases between. The CDR3 length is 15 residues. For the CDR3, the DNA is TGTGCCAGCAGCTTAGAAGATGGGGGGCTACCTGAAGCTTTCTTT. This translates into CASSLEDGGLPEAFF.

V is TRBV15 and J is TRBJ2-1; 9 positions agree with TRBD2. With V trimmed by 6 bases and J by 3 bases, 9 bases remained unmatched. This CDR3 spans 16 amino acids. Germline loops: CDR1 LNHNV, CDR2 YYDKDF (reference sequence). The CDR3 coding sequence is TGTGCCACCAGATGGGGCGGGGGGGCTCTCTACAATGAGCAGTTCTTC. Protein sequence: CATRWGGGALYNEQFF.

The chain couples TRBV27 to TRBJ1-5; D uncertain. Germline loops: CDR1 MNHEY, CDR2 SMNVEV (reference sequence). V dropped 3 bases and J dropped 3 bases, with 6 bases sitting between them. The CDR3 length is 13 residues. This CDR3 reads CASSFRFNQPQHF. The CDR3 nucleotides read TGTGCCAGCAGTTTCAGGTTCAATCAGCCCCAGCATTTT.

This clonotype appeared many times. This rearrangement joins TRBV12-3 or TRBV12-4 to TRBJ1-3, with D possibly matching TRBD1 (6 bases). This CDR3 is built from 16 residues. Trimming removed 5 bases at V and 2 bases at J, with 16 bases between. CDR3 residues: CASSTDSAFAGNTIYF. CDR3 DNA sequence: TGTGCCAGCAGTACGGACAGCGCTTTCGCTGGAAACACCATATATTTT.

This rearrangement joins TRBV20-1 to TRBJ2-7, with 9 positions matching TRBD1. V lost 6 bases to trimming and J lost 3 bases; unmatched junction nucleotides: 12. The germline CDR1 and CDR2 sequences are DFQATT and SNEGSKA (reference sequence). The CDR3 contains 15 residues. CDR3 residues: CSAEGVDRGYYEQYF. In DNA form, the CDR3 reads TGCAGTGCCGAAGGAGTGGACAGGGGATACTACGAGCAGTACTTC.

The CDR3 is CASSRRGQGDGYTF. The CDR3 nucleotides are TGTGCCAGCTCACGCCGCGGACAGGGAGATGGCTACACCTTC. The chain has TRBV18 and TRBJ1-2; 8 bases line up with TRBD1. The junction had 7 bases not matched to a gene; V was cut back by 4 bases and J by 6 bases. This CDR3 has 14 residues. Germline CDR1 and CDR2: KGHSH and LQKENI.